The rows below give T cell receptor beta chains drawn from one sample of a study of cytomegalovirus exposure and HLA in healthy donors. Method: immunoSEQ multiplex PCR; TCRdb's copy keeps in-frame clones and lacks some. The data hold 150,000 to 200,000 clones, with around four fifths observed a single time. Specimen: PBMCs. The source is a man younger than 30 in good health and CMV-seronegative. Each CDR3 is given with its conserved first and last residue. Each record gives: clone size, J gene, D gene, V gene, CDR3 DNA, CDR3 protein. D genes are given only for firm matches. A clone size is listed for some rows: how often the clone was seen (once, few, many), or a class if it is expanded.

. | TRBJ2-5 | . | TRBV5-1 | TGCGCCAGCAGCCCCTCACAGGTCCAAGAGACCCAGTACTTC | CASSPSQVQETQYF
. | TRBJ1-5 | . | TRBV25-1 | TGTGCCAGCAGTGAATCCGGGATCGGGCTAAATCAGCCCCAGCATTTT | CASSESGIGLNQPQHF
once | TRBJ1-4 | TRBD1 | TRBV30 | TGTGCCTGGGATGGGACAGGGAAGGAAAAACTGTTTTTT | CAWDGTGKEKLFF
. | TRBJ2-7 | TRBD1 | TRBV12-5 | TGTGCTAGTGGCTCCGGGACAGGCTACGAGCAGTACTTC | CASGSGTGYEQYF
. | TRBJ2-2 | TRBD2 | TRBV9 | TGTGCCAGCAGCGTAGAACCTAGCGGGAACACCGGGGAGCTGTTTTTT | CASSVEPSGNTGELFF
. | TRBJ1-3 | TRBD1 | TRBV5-1 | TGCGCCAGCAGCCCCCTCGACGGCAGGGGGACTGGAAACACCATATATTTT | CASSPLDGRGTGNTIYF
. | TRBJ2-3 | . | TRBV30 | TGTGCCTGGAGTGTACTCGTTACGCAGTATTTT | CAWSVLVTQYF
. | TRBJ1-6 | . | TRBV2 | TGTGCCAGCACCAAGAACAGGGTTGGTAATTCACCCCTCCACTTT | CASTKNRVGNSPLHF
few | TRBJ2-1 | TRBD2 | TRBV10-2 | TGCGCCAGCAGGGAAGGACTAGCGGGAGTTAATGAGCAGTTCTTC | CASREGLAGVNEQFF
. | TRBJ1-5 | . | TRBV6-1 | TGTGCCAGCACCAACGGAGGATTCAATCAGCCCCAGCATTTT | CASTNGGFNQPQHF
. | TRBJ2-7 | TRBD1 | TRBV27 | TGTGCCAGCAGTCCACGCCCGGGACAGGGGGCCTACGAGCAGTACTTC | CASSPRPGQGAYEQYF
. | TRBJ1-1 | . | TRBV27 | TGTGCCAGCAGCGTCACAGGAGAAAACACTGAAGCTTTCTTT | CASSVTGENTEAFF
. | TRBJ1-2 | . | TRBV27 | TGTGCCAGCAGTTGGGGAACAGGGATAGGTGGCTACACCTTC | CASSWGTGIGGYTF
. | TRBJ2-1 | TRBD2 | TRBV9 | TGTGCCAGCAGCGTAGCTTCCCGGGAGGCGTCCTACAATGAGCAGTTCTTC | CASSVASREASYNEQFF
. | TRBJ2-7 | . | TRBV7-9 | TGTGCCAGCACGAGGGGGTCAAGCTTCGAGCAGTACTTC | CASTRGSSFEQYF
. | TRBJ1-2 | . | TRBV19 | TGTGCCAGTAGACGGGGGGAGGCTAACTATGGCTACACCTTC | CASRRGEANYGYTF
. | TRBJ1-2 | . | TRBV6-5 | TGTGCCAGCAGTTACTCGTGGCAGGGGTATGATGGCTACACCTTC | CASSYSWQGYDGYTF
. | TRBJ2-1 | TRBD2 | TRBV30 | TGTGCCTGGAGCATAGCGGGGGGCTACAATGAGCAGTTCTTC | CAWSIAGGYNEQFF
. | TRBJ2-5 | . | TRBV12-5 | TGTGCTAGTGGTTTGGACAGCGGTGGGGAGACCCAGTACTTC | CASGLDSGGETQYF
. | TRBJ1-1 | . | TRBV5-4 | TGTGCCAGCAGCTTAGGGGTTGGAACTGAAGCTTTCTTT | CASSLGVGTEAFF
. | TRBJ1-5 | TRBD1 | TRBV2 | TGTGCCAGCAGTGAAAGGGACAGGGGTTTTTATAGCAATCAGCCCCAGCATTTT | CASSERDRGFYSNQPQHF
once | TRBJ2-1 | TRBD2 | TRBV28 | TGTGCCAGCAGCCCAGCCAGCGGGAGAGGGTCCTACAATAAGCAGTTCTTC | CASSPASGRGSYNKQFF
. | TRBJ2-3 | . | TRBV29-1 | TGCAGCGTGAACTCGGGCGGGATTTTTTTCACAGATACGCAGTATTTT | CSVNSGGIFFTDTQYF
. | TRBJ2-2 | TRBD2 | TRBV6-4 | TGTGCCAGCAGTGAAATTAGCGGGAGAAAGACCGGGGAGCTGTTTTTT | CASSEISGRKTGELFF